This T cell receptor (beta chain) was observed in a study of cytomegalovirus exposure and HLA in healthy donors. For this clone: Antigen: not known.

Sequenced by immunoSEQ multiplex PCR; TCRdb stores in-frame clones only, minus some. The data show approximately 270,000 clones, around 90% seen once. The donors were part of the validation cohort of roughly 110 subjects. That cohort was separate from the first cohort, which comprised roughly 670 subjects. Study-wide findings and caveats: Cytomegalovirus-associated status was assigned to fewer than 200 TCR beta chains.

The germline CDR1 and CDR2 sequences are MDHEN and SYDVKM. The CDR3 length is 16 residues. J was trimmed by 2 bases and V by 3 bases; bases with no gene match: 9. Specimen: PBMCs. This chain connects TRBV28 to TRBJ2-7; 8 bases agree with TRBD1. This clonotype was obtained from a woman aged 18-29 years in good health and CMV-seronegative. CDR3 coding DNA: TGTGCCAGCAGTTTTGGCCCGGGACAGGAGGCCTACGAGCAGTACTTC. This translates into CASSFGPGQEAYEQYF.